The present T cell receptor beta chain was sequenced within a study of chemoradiotherapy in HPV16-positive cancers. Across the study: Two HPV16-positive patients' cells yielded candidate HPV-specific clones and common motifs.

CDR1 SGHAT and CDR2 FQDESV come from the germline V gene (reference sequence). There are 13 residues in the CDR3. The V end lost 1 base, the J end lost 5 bases, and 9 bases lay between the germline ends. Clones were sequenced by immunoSEQ multiplex PCR, and TCRdb holds only the in-frame ones, with some missing. The sample gives approximately 15,000 clones, around 72% of which show up once; approximately 9.4% is in the top ten. Sample collection occurred from a patient who underwent chemoradiotherapy. This chain joins TRBV11-1 and TRBJ2-7, with D uncertain. This clonotype was sampled from a human donor with HPV-associated anogenital cancer. The DNA for the CDR3 is TGTGCCAGCAGCTTAGACAGTTGGAACGAGCAGTACTTC. This gives the protein CASSLDSWNEQYF.